This T cell receptor beta chain derives from a study of blood T cell repertoires in COVID-19. Germline values: CDR1 LGHDT, CDR2 YNNKEL (reference sequence). V shed 4 bases and J 5 bases; nucleotides not matched to a gene: 10. This CDR3 is 15 amino acids long. Data came from immunoSEQ multiplex PCR; TCRdb stores just in-frame clones and leaves some out. The data hold over 400,000 clones, with more than 85% observed a single time. This clone was observed a single time. This TCR was sampled from a woman aged 55-70 years who had recovered from COVID-19. V usage is TRBV3-1 (or the pseudogene TRBV3-2) and J usage is TRBJ1-2, with TRBD1 identical over 7 bases. The sequenced sample consisted of PBMCs or T cells enriched from blood (not recorded which). CDR3 DNA sequence: TGTGCCAGCAGCCGCGACGGGCAGGGGGTTTATGGCTACACCTTC. This sequence encodes CASSRDGQGVYGYTF.